What follows is one T cell receptor (beta chain) and its context. This clonotype has more than one count but fewer than ten. Its specific antigen is unknown. Base qualities are not recorded, but no much larger clone differs from it by a single base. To prepare the library, 5' RACE was applied. Data came from an Illumina HiSeq 2500. The second PCR ran for roughly 6 to 11 cycles and used a J-beta primer mix along with a sample-barcoded 5' primer. Each TCR beta cDNA molecule received a unique molecular identifier from a template-switch 5' adaptor carrying 12 random nucleotides. At least 3 million CDR3-containing paired-end reads were obtained from each sample. First-strand cDNA was synthesized from all RNA with the Mint cDNA synthesis kit, primed by a TRBC-specific oligonucleotide. Following uracil-DNA glycosylase treatment, all cDNA underwent a first 18-cycle PCR with the universal primers M1SS and BC2_uni_R. As for the authors' bioinformatics: Normalization of each sample was performed by random selection of 1 million high-quality reads, each carrying a distinct molecular identifier. Reads sharing molecular identifiers were discarded rather than binned into consensus sequences. MiTCR, set to a Q25 quality threshold and the strictest error-elimination algorithm, was used for CDR3 identification, clonotype clustering and error correction. A nonparametric unseen species model with Euler transformation was used to estimate lower-bound total TCR beta diversity. Through fastp at Q25 and MiXCR, TCRdb rebuilt clones from the public reads, retaining in-frame beta chains. Identical CDR3 proteins give one entry, which carries the most common genes and DNA. The V and J calls and clone size come from TCRdb's table, not from the authors' own analysis. This sample gives 1,300,000 or so distinct CDR3 sequences in total; 45% to 70% of them show up just once. The leading ten clones occupy 5.5% to 8% of the sample.

This entry belongs to a study of blood T cells in healthy people across ages (dated by TCRdb to between 2014 and 2017). Describing the broader study: In model experiments, roughly one uniquely barcoded TCR beta cDNA molecule per two T cells was captured by template switching. To track age-related changes in TCR beta repertoire diversity, the study relied on deep sequencing normalized with unique cDNA molecular identifiers. Four age groups were formed from the donors: young (average 16 years), middle-aged (approximately 41), aged (roughly 59) and long-lived (less than 85). To avoid experimental bias, donors of different ages were spread randomly across the sequencing lanes. Two additional independent replicas of 1 million unique cDNA reads from the same blood draw were analyzed for two donors (one aged 18 to 29 and one aged 80 or older). Broader findings and caveats from the paper: Compared with the aged group, more naive CD4+ T cells, fewer expanded clones and increased TCR diversity were shown by the long-lived group, suggesting age selection. Estimates of total diversity based on one million sequenced T cells were regarded as lower bounds and as underestimates. Observed TCR beta diversity per million T cells fell roughly linearly with age, and a significant reduction was already apparent by age roughly 40. Observed TCR beta diversity correlated strongly with the percentage of naive T cells measured by flow cytometry. Donor CMV infection status was unknown, potentially confounding age-related changes in expanded clonotypes. Because profiling used bulk unsorted PBMCs, naive and antigen-experienced compartments could not be compared conclusively.

Its CDR3 holds 14 amino acids, cysteine through phenylalanine. Here the CDR3 DNA is all that survives: 42 bases in frame from base 1. CDR1 and CDR2, looked up from the germline V gene (reference sequence), are SEHNR and FQNEAQ. For this chain, trimming is 5 bases at the V end and 10 bases at the J end, and the number of junction bases without a gene match is 9. The donors were around 39 Caucasian individuals from Russia, aged roughly 6 to 100 years, who were systemically healthy. About 9.8 milliliters of peripheral blood were drawn from each donor into EDTA-treated Vacutainer tubes. Ficoll-Paque density-gradient centrifugation was used to isolate PBMCs, with at least 7 million per sample. Trizol reagent was used to extract total RNA from PBMCs, with at least 6 micrograms per sample. The percentages of naive CD45RAhigh/CD27high T cells were determined by flow cytometry on a PBMC aliquot from every donor.

Sequenced input: blood. The V and J genes are TRBV7-9 and TRBJ1-1, with TRBD1 matching 11 junction bases. This clonotype was obtained from a man aged 18-30 years in good health. The DNA sequence is given as TGTGCCAGCAGCGTGGGACAGGGGGACGCTGCAGCTTTCTTT. The encoded protein is CASSVGQGDAAAFF.